A selection of T cell receptor beta chains follows, all from one sample in a study of blood T cell repertoires in COVID-19. The assay was immunoSEQ multiplex PCR, and TCRdb's table has in-frame clones only and misses some. Of around 310,000 clones listed, 85% to 90% are singletons. The sample consisted of peripheral blood. These TCRs come from a woman aged 40 to 50 with COVID-19, enrolled during active disease. Each CDR3 is given without its conserved first and last residue. Fields, in order: J gene, V gene, D gene, CDR3 protein. The D gene is left open where the match is weak.

>TRBJ2-3|TRBV5-1|TRBD2
ASSLTSGALSTDTQY
>TRBJ2-5|TRBV6-2/TRBV6-3|.
ASSYPPAGEETQY
>TRBJ2-7|TRBV4-3|.
ASSQDPDREYEQY
>TRBJ2-7|TRBV19|TRBD1
ASSPHRTGDRVHEQY
>TRBJ2-7|TRBV6-2/TRBV6-3|.
ASSYRRTVYEQY
>TRBJ2-7|TRBV5-5|.
ASSLGVGDEQY
>TRBJ1-1|TRBV2|.
ASARLLNTEAF
>TRBJ2-5|TRBV5-1|TRBD1
ASSARQGVGQETQY
>TRBJ1-5|TRBV18|.
ASSKGDTSNQPQH
>TRBJ1-5|TRBV5-6|.
ASSQGPGSNQPQH
>TRBJ2-7|TRBV27|TRBD2
ASSLSPSGSYEQY
>TRBJ2-1|TRBV7-2|.
ASSSRSGDSSYNEQF
>TRBJ2-7|TRBV27|.
ASSSRVLDYEQY
>TRBJ2-7|TRBV5-1|.
ASSLAAGINYEQY
>TRBJ1-5|TRBV11-1|.
ASSLAPEQPQH
>TRBJ1-1|TRBV30|.
AWSVGVTGRTEAF
>TRBJ2-7|TRBV6-6|.
ASSYSRGGYEQY
>TRBJ2-5|TRBV5-6|TRBD2
ASSLVGVAGVETQY
>TRBJ2-7|TRBV5-1|.
ASSFSSGIPYEQY
>TRBJ2-5|TRBV5-4|.
ASSLGRQETQY
>TRBJ2-5|TRBV29-1|.
SVGQETQY
>TRBJ1-1|TRBV3-1/TRBV3-2|TRBD1
ASSRTGEAF
>TRBJ2-1|TRBV6-2/TRBV6-3|TRBD2
ASSSSGGNAYNEQF
>TRBJ1-1|TRBV15|.
ATSIYRTDMNTEAF
>TRBJ2-3|TRBV19|.
AAGRGTDTQY
>TRBJ1-5|TRBV18|.
ASSPGVNQPQH
>TRBJ2-5|TRBV19|TRBD2
ASSRGLLSGGDAKTQY
>TRBJ2-2|TRBV28|TRBD2
AVPTSGREAGELF
>TRBJ2-2|TRBV9|.
ASSVGAAGGLF
>TRBJ1-3|TRBV21-1|.
ASSKVWGAGSGNTIY
>TRBJ2-4|TRBV4-3|.
ASSQGAALAKNIQY
>TRBJ2-1|TRBV24-1|TRBD1
ATSGRQGSSYNEQF
>TRBJ2-7|TRBV19|TRBD1
ASRITRDRGKREQY
>TRBJ1-3|TRBV4-3|.
ASSLSLGSGNTIY
>TRBJ2-1|TRBV24-1|.
ATSDQATNEQF
>TRBJ1-5|TRBV19|TRBD1
ASSSQGPGQPQH
>TRBJ1-2|TRBV5-1|.
ASSLGIGGNYGYT
>TRBJ2-1|TRBV7-3|TRBD2
ASSYAGGKYEQF
>TRBJ2-1|TRBV28|TRBD2
ASSLWLAGAWEQF
>TRBJ1-5|TRBV12-3/TRBV12-4|.
ASSPTGNQPQH
>TRBJ2-3|TRBV9|.
ASSQFTSSADTQY
>TRBJ2-5|TRBV4-1|TRBD2
ASSQPTSGRETQY
>TRBJ1-6|TRBV27|.
ASSLFGVDSPLH
>TRBJ2-5|TRBV9|.
ASSLGPQETQY